Following are 23 T cell receptor beta chains from one sample sequenced in a study of cytomegalovirus exposure and HLA in healthy donors. The PCR made use of 60 Vbeta and 13 Jbeta primers. Assay: immunoSEQ multiplex PCR; the TCRdb copy retains only in-frame clones and omits some. This sample has 250,000 to 350,000 clones, with 70% to 90% found just once. The sequencing sample was made of PBMCs. Receptor source: a middle-aged man in good health and CMV-seropositive.

The chain is built from TRBV9 and TRBJ2-6, with a weak D call TRBD2 (7 bases). V lost 6 bases, J lost 1 base, and 11 bases lay in between. The CDR3 is made up of 15 amino acids. Germline V gives CDR1 SGDLS, CDR2 YYNGEE. CDR3 sequence: CASTGEGSGANVLTF. CDR3 nucleotides: TGTGCCAGCACAGGGGAGGGTTCTGGGGCCAACGTCCTGACTTTC.

The genes are TRBV6-5 and TRBJ2-2; 7 bases are a match to TRBD1. CDR3 size: 15 residues. The V and J ends lost 8 bases and 3 bases, in that order; junction bases with no gene match: 9. CDR1 and CDR2 (germline): MNHEY, SVGAGI. CDR3: CASLGAGGYTGELFF. The CDR3 coding sequence is TGTGCCAGCCTCGGGGCAGGGGGTTACACCGGGGAGCTGTTTTTT.

J is TRBJ1-5 and V is TRBV6-4; perhaps TRBD1 as D (5 bases). The V end was cut by 4 bases, the J end by 7 bases, with 11 bases between. The length of the CDR3 is 13 residues. The germline gives CDR1 MRHNA, CDR2 SNTAGT. The CDR3 loop is CASSVDQGQPQHF. CDR3 in DNA: TGTGCCAGCAGTGTTGATCAGGGCCAGCCCCAGCATTTT.

The gene calls are TRBV14 and TRBJ1-5, with 8 bases that match TRBD1. The V gene end was trimmed by 1 base and the J gene end by 5 bases; junction bases not matched to a gene: 4. Germline V gene sequence: CDR1 SGHDN, CDR2 FVKESK. The CDR3 extends over 15 amino acids. CDR3 residues: CASSQVGQGYQPQHF. The CDR3 DNA reads as TGTGCCAGCAGCCAAGTCGGACAGGGCTATCAGCCCCAGCATTTT.

The V and J genes are TRBV7-3 and TRBJ2-1, with 7 bases identical to TRBD2. This CDR3 has 14 amino acids. The V gene's germline CDR1 is SGHTA and CDR2 FQGTGA. Trimming at V came to 4 bases and at J to 6 bases, leaving 6 bases not matched to a gene. The chain's CDR3 is CASSYGGSGNEQFF. In nucleotides, the CDR3 is TGTGCCAGCAGCTATGGCGGGAGTGGCAATGAGCAGTTCTTC.

This clone was seen only once. This chain links TRBV19 with TRBJ2-5; no firm D call. The CDR3 has 13 residues. Germline V gene lookup returns CDR1 LNHDA and CDR2 SQIVND (reference sequence). V was pared by 5 bases and J by 2 bases, with 9 bases between. The CDR3 nucleotides are TGTGCCAGTAGTCCAAGACTGCAAGAGACCCAGTACTTC. It is translated as CASSPRLQETQYF.

This chain joins TRBV4-2 and TRBJ2-7; tentative D call: TRBD1 (7 bases). CDR3 length: 19 amino acids. Per germline, CDR1 LGHNA and CDR2 YNFKEQ. V lost 0 bases and J lost 2, with 23 bases in between. CDR3 protein: CASSQDPTGKGTLAYEQYF. The CDR3 DNA reads TGTGCCAGCAGCCAAGACCCGACAGGGAAAGGGACTCTGGCCTACGAGCAGTACTTC.

This clone came up once. The chain has TRBV28 and TRBJ1-2, with 8 bases lining up with TRBD1. The junction had 5 bases not matched to a gene; V was cut back by 4 bases and J by 7 bases. CDR1 and CDR2 from the germline V gene are MDHEN and SYDVKM. The CDR3 length is 13 residues. This CDR3 reads CASSSMTGAGYTF. CDR3 nucleotide sequence: TGTGCCAGCAGTTCAATGACAGGGGCTGGCTACACCTTC.

The J gene is TRBJ1-3, the V gene TRBV11-2; no firm D call. V lost 2 bases, J lost 2 bases, and 10 bases lay in between. The CDR3 runs 15 residues. From germline, CDR1 is SGHAT and CDR2 FQNNGV. CDR3 sequence reads: CASSLSAGTGNTIYF. The CDR3 DNA follows: TGTGCCAGCAGCTTATCGGCGGGGACTGGAAACACCATATATTTT.

The chain combines TRBV7-9 with TRBJ1-4; 10 bases match TRBD1. After removal of 5 bases from V and 8 bases from J, the junction contained 5 bases not matched to a gene. Germline V CDR1 and CDR2: SEHNR, FQNEAQ (reference sequence). This CDR3 has 14 amino acids. CDR3 nucleotide sequence: TGTGCCAGCAGCCAGACAGGGGGCTCCGAAAAACTGTTTTTT. This encodes CASSQTGGSEKLFF.

The chain has TRBV2 and TRBJ1-1, with TRBD1 matching 12 bases. The germline V gene has CDR1 SNHLY and CDR2 FYNNEI. The CDR3 length is 16 residues. Losses at the gene ends were 6 bases for V and 8 bases for J; bases not matched to a gene: 13. CDR3 protein: CASSLQAPGQGAEAFF. The CDR3 DNA sequence: TGTGCCAGCAGCCTACAGGCTCCGGGACAGGGGGCGGAAGCTTTCTTT. The full variable domain, completed using reference TRBV2 and TRBJ1-1, is EPEVTQTPSHQVTQMGQEVILRCVPISNHLYFYWYRQILGQKVEFLVSFYNNEISEKSEIFDDQFSVERPDGSNFTLKIRSTKLEDSAMYFCASSLQAPGQGAEAFFGQGTRLTVV.

This clone was seen more than once but under ten times. J is TRBJ2-1 and V is TRBV4-2, with a weak D call TRBD2 (6 bases). V was shortened by 3 bases and J by 8 bases, with 17 bases between the two germline ends. Germline loops: CDR1 LGHNA, CDR2 YNFKEQ. The CDR3 has 15 residues. This chain's CDR3 is CASSHRLEGSDEQFF. The CDR3 DNA reads TGTGCCAGCAGCCACCGACTAGAAGGATCGGATGAGCAGTTCTTC.

The chain carries TRBV4-3 and TRBJ2-2; 8 nucleotides line up with TRBD2. This CDR3 is 15 amino acids long. Germline V gene lookup returns CDR1 LGHNA and CDR2 YSLEER. The ends lost 4 bases at V and 5 bases at J; junction bases unmatched: 6. The CDR3 loop reads CASSPGRAWTGELFF. The DNA for the CDR3 is TGCGCCAGCAGCCCCGGGAGGGCCTGGACCGGGGAGCTGTTTTTT.

The V gene is TRBV9, the J gene TRBJ2-7; unclear D gene. Germline V gives CDR1 SGDLS, CDR2 YYNGEE. The CDR3 covers 14 residues. Between the trimmed V and J ends, which lost 4 bases and 2 bases, there was a span of 13 bases. The CDR3 loop reads CASSSWNSPYEQYF. The CDR3 nucleotides are TGTGCCAGCAGCTCTTGGAACAGCCCCTACGAGCAGTACTTC.

The chain recombines TRBV6-1 with TRBJ2-1; a weak D match, TRBD2 (5 bases). The germline V gene encodes CDR1 MNHNS and CDR2 SASEGT. V lost 6 bases and J 0 bases, leaving 12 bases between the germline ends. There are 15 residues in the CDR3. The CDR3 here is CASSPIGSSYNEQFF. CDR3 bases: TGTGCCAGCAGCCCCATAGGGAGCTCCTACAATGAGCAGTTCTTC.

This clone was observed a single time. The chain recombines TRBV25-1 with TRBJ2-7, with 12 positions matching TRBD1. Germline V CDR1 and CDR2: MGHDK, SYGVNS. V lost 6 bases and J lost 4; bases outside the gene matches: 7. The length of the CDR3 is 15 residues. CDR3 sequence (DNA): TGTGCCAGCAGCCCGGGGACAGGGGGCCGGTACGAGCAGTACTTC. Residues: CASSPGTGGRYEQYF.

The V and J genes are TRBV6-5 and TRBJ1-2; D uncertain. Trimming left V 8 bases short and J 5 bases short, with 9 bases between. The CDR3 totals 11 residues. The germline CDR1 and CDR2 sequences are MNHEY and SVGAGI. CDR3 sequence: CASGQTYGYTF. CDR3 nucleotides: TGTGCCAGCGGCCAGACTTATGGCTACACCTTC.

CDR3 loop: CASSPGGVSGERKTDTQYF. CDR3 in DNA: TGCGCCAGCAGCCCCGGGGGGGTATCGGGGGAGAGGAAGACAGATACGCAGTATTTT. The chain employs TRBV4-1 and TRBJ2-3; 8 positions agree with TRBD2. The CDR3 has 19 amino acids. With 4 bases clipped from V and 3 bases from J, the junction kept 18 bases outside the gene matches. Germline lookup yields CDR1 MGHRA and CDR2 YSYEKL.

This clone was seen a few times. The chain combines TRBV6-1 with TRBJ2-7, with 12 positions matching TRBD2. The CDR3 is 15 amino acids. Germline CDR1 is MNHNS and CDR2 is SASEGT. V lost 8 bases, J lost 3 bases, and 8 bases stayed unmatched. The CDR3, as DNA: TGTGCCAGCTCCGAGGGGGGACTAGCGGGCTACGAGCAGTACTTC. This encodes CASSEGGLAGYEQYF.

The chain employs TRBV5-1 and TRBJ1-3, with 7 bases identical to TRBD1. CDR1 is SGHRS and CDR2 is YFSETQ in the germline V gene. The CDR3 consists of 15 residues. Losses at the gene ends were 0 bases for V and 2 bases for J; bases not matched to a gene: 2. The CDR3 sequence is CASSLETGAGNTIYF. CDR3 in DNA: TGCGCCAGCAGCTTGGAAACAGGGGCTGGAAACACCATATATTTT.

V and J are TRBV5-4 and TRBJ1-1; possible D gene TRBD1, 5 bases. The V end lost 7 bases, the J end lost 0 bases, and 19 bases lay between the germline ends. Germline loops: CDR1 SGHNT, CDR2 YYREEE (reference sequence). This CDR3 spans 16 amino acids. The CDR3 bases are TGTGCCAGCTGGGGCCGGGGGGGGGTTATGAACACTGAAGCTTTCTTT. It translates to CASWGRGGVMNTEAFF. The whole variable domain, filled in from reference TRBV5-4 and TRBJ1-1, reads ETGVTQSPTHLIKTRGQQVTLRCSSQSGHNTVSWYQQALGQGPQFIFQYYREEENGRGNFPPRFSGLQFPNYSSELNVNALELDDSALYLCASWGRGGVMNTEAFFGQGTRLTVV.

The CDR3, as DNA: TGTGCCAGCACCGACATTACCTACGAGCAGTACTTC. It specifies CASTDITYEQYF. This chain links TRBV13 with TRBJ2-5; D not resolved. The end of the DNA aligns better with TRBJ2-7, so the J call may be wrong. The germline V gene has CDR1 PRHDT and CDR2 FYEKMQ (reference sequence). The CDR3 extends over 12 amino acids.

This chain connects TRBV27 to TRBJ2-2; 12 bases agree with TRBD2. Losses at the gene ends were 2 bases for V and 7 bases for J; bases not matched to a gene: 8. The germline gives CDR1 MNHEY, CDR2 SMNVEV (reference sequence). The CDR3 contains 17 residues. CDR3 amino acids: CASSLQLAGGPNGELFF. The CDR3 DNA reads TGTGCCAGCAGTTTACAGCTAGCGGGAGGGCCAAACGGGGAGCTGTTTTTT.